This T cell receptor (beta chain) was identified in a study of control samples from healthy donors and cancer patients. Produced via immunoSEQ multiplex PCR; TCRdb's table is partial and in-frame only. The sample has about 83,000 clones; 91% are singletons. Between the trimmed V and J ends, which lost 6 bases and 11 bases, there was a span of 14 bases. Looked up from germline, CDR1 is SNHLY and CDR2 is FYNNEI. The CDR3 has 12 residues. This chain joins TRBV2 and TRBJ1-5; possibly TRBD1 for D (5 bases). This TCR derives from a man in his forties or fifties in good health. Sequenced input: blood. The CDR3 bases are TGTGCCAGCAGAATAGCAGGGTTTACCCAGCATTTT. Translating gives CASRIAGFTQHF.